One T cell receptor (beta chain) is described in this entry. What it binds is not known. Preparation of the TCRbeta library involved a method that used unique molecular identifiers. TCRdb re-analysed the PCR reads in MiXCR, keeping a single row per CDR3 protein. The sample contains 250,000 to 300,000 distinct CDR3 sequences, 6% to 10% of which appear only once. There are 14 residues in the CDR3. The source of the sample is a study of T-cell reconstitution after alpha-beta-depleted transplantation in children. Regarding the study as a whole: When one year had passed after transplant, most T-cell counts and diversity came from newly produced T cells.

The receptor was isolated from a female patient between 2 and 15 years old who had a stem cell transplant for Fanconi anemia, so the T cells may come from the graft donor. The rearrangement links TRBV21-1 to TRBJ1-5. TRBV21-1 is an annotated pseudogene. Specimen: peripheral blood, collected 360 days after TCRalphabeta/CD19-depleted stem cell transplant. The CDR3 reads CASSNFTWVSAQHF. The CDR3, as DNA: TGTGCCAGCAGCAATTTTACTTGGGTCTCGGCCCAGCATTTT.